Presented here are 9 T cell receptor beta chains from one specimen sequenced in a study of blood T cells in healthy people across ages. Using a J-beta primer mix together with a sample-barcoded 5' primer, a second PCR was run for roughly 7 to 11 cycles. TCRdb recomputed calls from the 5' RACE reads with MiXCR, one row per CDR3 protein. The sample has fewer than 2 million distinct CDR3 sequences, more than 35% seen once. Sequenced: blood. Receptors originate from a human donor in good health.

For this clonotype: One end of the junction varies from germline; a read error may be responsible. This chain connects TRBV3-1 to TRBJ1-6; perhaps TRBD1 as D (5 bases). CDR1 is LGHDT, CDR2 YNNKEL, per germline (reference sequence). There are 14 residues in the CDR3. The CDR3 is CASSLGAGISPPHF. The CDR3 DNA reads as TGTGCCAGCAGCCTTGGGGCAGGGATCTCACCCCCCCACTTT.

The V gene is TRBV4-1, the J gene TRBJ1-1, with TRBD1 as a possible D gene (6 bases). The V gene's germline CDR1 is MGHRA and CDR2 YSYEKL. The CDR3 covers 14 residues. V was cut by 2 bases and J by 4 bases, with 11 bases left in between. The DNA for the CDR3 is TGCGCCAGCAGCCAATCTACAGGGCCCACTGAAGCTTTCTTT. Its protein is CASSQSTGPTEAFF.

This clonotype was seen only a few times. The CDR3 spells CASSLELRRYTF. The CDR3 coding sequence is TGTGCCAGCAGTTTAGAGCTCAGGCGCTACACCTTC. V usage is TRBV12-3 or TRBV12-4 and J usage is TRBJ1-2; no firm D call. Trimming took 1 base from V and 9 from J, leaving 9 bases between them. The CDR3 has 12 residues.

CDR3 residues: CSVHGPNYGYTF. For the CDR3, the DNA is TGCAGCGTTCATGGCCCTAACTATGGCTACACCTTC. The chain has TRBV29-1 and TRBJ1-2; no definite D call. The germline V gene encodes CDR1 SQVTM and CDR2 ANQGSEA. This CDR3 is 12 amino acids long. V was pared by 5 bases and J by 0 bases, with 7 bases between.

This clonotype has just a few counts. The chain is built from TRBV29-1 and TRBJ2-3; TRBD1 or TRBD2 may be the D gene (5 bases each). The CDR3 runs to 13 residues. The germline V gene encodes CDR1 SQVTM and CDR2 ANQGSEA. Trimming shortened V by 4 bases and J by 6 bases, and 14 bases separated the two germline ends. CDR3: CSVVIQGRDTQYF. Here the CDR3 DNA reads TGCAGCGTTGTAATCCAGGGACGGGATACGCAGTATTTT.

In nucleotides, the CDR3 is TGTGCCAGCAGCAAGGAACAAGAAGAGACCCAGTACTTC. Translating it yields CASSKEQEETQYF. The rearrangement joins TRBV2 to TRBJ2-5; no clear D gene. Trimming left V 6 bases short and J 3 bases short, with 11 bases between. CDR1 SNHLY and CDR2 FYNNEI come from the germline V gene. The CDR3 sequence is 13 residues long.

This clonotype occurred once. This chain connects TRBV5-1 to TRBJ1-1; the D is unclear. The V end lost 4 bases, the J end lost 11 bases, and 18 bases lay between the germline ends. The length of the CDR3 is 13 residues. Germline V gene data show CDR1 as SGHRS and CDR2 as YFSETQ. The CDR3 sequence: CASSLDQEHFAFF. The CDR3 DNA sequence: TGCGCCAGCAGCCTCGACCAGGAACATTTTGCTTTCTTT.

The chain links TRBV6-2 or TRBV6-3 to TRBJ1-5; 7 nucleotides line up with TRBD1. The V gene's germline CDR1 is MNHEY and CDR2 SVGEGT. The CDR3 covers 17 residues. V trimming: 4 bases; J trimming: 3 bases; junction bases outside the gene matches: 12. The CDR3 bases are TGTGCCAGCAGTTCTCCAACAGGGGCGCAATCCAATCAGCCCCAGCATTTT. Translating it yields CASSSPTGAQSNQPQHF.

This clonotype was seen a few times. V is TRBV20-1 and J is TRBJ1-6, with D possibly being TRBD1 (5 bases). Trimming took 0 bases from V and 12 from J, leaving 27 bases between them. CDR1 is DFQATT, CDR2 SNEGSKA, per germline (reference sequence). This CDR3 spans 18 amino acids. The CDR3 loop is CSARESPSGIPLVGPLHF. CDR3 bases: TGCAGTGCTAGAGAGAGCCCTTCAGGGATCCCCCTTGTAGGACCCCTCCACTTT.